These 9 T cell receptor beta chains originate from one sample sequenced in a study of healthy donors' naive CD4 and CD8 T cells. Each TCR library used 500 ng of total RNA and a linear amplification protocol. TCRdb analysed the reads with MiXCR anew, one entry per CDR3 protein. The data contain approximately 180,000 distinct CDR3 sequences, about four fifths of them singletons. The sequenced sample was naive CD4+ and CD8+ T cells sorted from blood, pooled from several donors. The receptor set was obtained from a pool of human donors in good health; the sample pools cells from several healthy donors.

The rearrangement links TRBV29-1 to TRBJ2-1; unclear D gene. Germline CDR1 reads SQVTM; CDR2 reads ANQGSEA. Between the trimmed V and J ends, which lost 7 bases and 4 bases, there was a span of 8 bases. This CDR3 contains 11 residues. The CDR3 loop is CSGKQYNEQFF. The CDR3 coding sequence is TGCAGCGGGAAACAGTACAATGAGCAGTTCTTC.

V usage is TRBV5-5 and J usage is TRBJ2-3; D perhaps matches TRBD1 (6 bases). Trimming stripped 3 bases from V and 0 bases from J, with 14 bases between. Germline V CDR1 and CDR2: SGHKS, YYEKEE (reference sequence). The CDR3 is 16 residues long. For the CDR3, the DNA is TGTGCCAGCAGCTCCCGACAGGCCACTAGCACAGATACGCAGTATTTT. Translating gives CASSSRQATSTDTQYF.

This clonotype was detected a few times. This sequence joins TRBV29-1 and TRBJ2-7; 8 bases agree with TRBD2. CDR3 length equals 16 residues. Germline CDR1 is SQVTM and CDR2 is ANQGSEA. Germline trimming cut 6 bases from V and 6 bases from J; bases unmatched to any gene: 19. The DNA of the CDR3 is TGCAGCGTGGAGCAATGGACAAAGGAGCGGGGGTTCGAGCAGTACTTC. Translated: CSVEQWTKERGFEQYF.

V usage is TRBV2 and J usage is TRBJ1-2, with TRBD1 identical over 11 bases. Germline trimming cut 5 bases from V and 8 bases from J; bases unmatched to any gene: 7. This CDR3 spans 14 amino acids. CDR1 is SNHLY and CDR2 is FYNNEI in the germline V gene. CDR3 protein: CASSSTGQGAGYTF. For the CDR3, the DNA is TGTGCCAGCAGTTCTACCGGACAGGGGGCAGGCTACACCTTC.

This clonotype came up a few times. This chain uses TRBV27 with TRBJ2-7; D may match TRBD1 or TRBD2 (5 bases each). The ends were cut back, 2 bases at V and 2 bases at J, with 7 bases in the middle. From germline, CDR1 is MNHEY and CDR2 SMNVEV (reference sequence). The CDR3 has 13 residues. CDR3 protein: CASSLGGPYEQYF. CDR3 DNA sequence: TGTGCCAGCAGTTTAGGGGGACCCTACGAGCAGTACTTC.

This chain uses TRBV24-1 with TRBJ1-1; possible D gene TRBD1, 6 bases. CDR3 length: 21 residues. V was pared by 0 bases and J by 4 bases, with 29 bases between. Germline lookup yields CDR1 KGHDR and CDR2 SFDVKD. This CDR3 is CATSDLDDRRPIGEQVTEAFF. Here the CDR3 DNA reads TGTGCCACCAGTGATTTGGACGACAGGAGGCCTATTGGAGAACAGGTCACTGAAGCTTTCTTT.

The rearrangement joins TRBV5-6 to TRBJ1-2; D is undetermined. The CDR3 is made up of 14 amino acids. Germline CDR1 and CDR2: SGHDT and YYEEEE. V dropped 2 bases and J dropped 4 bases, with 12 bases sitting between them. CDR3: CASSLKPTTYGYTF. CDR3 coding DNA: TGTGCCAGCAGCTTAAAACCGACGACCTATGGCTACACCTTC.

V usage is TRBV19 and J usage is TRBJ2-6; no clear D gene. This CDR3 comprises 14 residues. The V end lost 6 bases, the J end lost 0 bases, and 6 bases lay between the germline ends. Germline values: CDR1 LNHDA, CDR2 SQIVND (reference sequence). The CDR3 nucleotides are TGTGCCAGTAGCCCGAACTCTGGGGCCAACGTCCTGACTTTC. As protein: CASSPNSGANVLTF.

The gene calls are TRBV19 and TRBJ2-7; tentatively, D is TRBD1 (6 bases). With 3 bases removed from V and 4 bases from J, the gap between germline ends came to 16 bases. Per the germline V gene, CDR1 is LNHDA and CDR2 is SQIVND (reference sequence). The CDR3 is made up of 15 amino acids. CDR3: CASSIRAGERYEQYF. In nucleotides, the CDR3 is TGTGCCAGTAGTATTCGGGCAGGGGAAAGGTACGAGCAGTACTTC.